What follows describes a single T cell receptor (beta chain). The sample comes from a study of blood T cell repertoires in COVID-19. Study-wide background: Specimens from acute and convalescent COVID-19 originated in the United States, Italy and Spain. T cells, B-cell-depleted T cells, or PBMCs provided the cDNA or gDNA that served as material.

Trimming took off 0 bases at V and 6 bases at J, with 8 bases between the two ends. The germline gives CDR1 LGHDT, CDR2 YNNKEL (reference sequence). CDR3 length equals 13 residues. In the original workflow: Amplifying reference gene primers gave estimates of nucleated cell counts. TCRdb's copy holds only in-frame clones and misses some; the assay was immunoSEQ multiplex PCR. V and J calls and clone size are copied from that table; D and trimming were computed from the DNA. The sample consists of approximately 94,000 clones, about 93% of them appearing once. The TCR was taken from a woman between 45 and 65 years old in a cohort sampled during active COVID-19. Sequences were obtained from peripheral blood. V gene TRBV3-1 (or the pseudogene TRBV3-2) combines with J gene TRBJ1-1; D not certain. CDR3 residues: CASSQEGRPEAFF. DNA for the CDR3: TGTGCCAGCAGCCAAGAGGGCCGCCCTGAAGCTTTCTTT.